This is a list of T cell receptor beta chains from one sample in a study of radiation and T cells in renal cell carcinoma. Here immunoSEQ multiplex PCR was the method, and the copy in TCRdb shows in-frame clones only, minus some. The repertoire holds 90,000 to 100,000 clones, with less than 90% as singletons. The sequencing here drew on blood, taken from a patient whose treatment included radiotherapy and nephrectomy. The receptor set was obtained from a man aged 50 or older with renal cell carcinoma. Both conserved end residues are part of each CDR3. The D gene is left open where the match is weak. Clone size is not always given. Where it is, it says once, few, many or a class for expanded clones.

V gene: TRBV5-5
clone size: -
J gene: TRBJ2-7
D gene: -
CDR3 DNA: TGTGCCAGCAGCCTGAATACACGATACCCCTCCTACGAGCAGTACTTC
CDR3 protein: CASSLNTRYPSYEQYF

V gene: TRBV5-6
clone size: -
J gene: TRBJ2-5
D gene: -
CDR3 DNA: TGTGCCAGCAGCCCGGAGGGCCGGACCCAAGAGACCCAGTACTTC
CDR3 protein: CASSPEGRTQETQYF

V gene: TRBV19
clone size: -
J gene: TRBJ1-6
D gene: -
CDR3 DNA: TGTGCCAGTAGATCAGGGGAAAATTCACCCCTCCACTTT
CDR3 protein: CASRSGENSPLHF

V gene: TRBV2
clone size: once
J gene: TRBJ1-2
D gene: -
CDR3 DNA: TGTGCCAGCAGAGATAGACAGCCAGCGGGTGGCTACACCTTC
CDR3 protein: CASRDRQPAGGYTF

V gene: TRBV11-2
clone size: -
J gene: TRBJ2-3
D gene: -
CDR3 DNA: TGTGCCAGCAGCTTCCCCCAAAAAAGAGATACGCAGTATTTT
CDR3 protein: CASSFPQKRDTQYF

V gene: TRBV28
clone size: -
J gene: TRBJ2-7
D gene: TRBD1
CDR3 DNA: TGTGCCAGCAGTGCCCCCGGGACAGCAACCTACGAGCAGTACTTC
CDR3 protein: CASSAPGTATYEQYF

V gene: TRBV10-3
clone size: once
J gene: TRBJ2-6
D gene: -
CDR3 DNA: TGTGCCATCAGTGAGGAACAGGGCTCTGGGGCCAACGTCCTGACTTTC
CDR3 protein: CAISEEQGSGANVLTF

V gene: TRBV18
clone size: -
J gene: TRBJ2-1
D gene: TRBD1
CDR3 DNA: TGTGCCAGCTCAGCAACAGGGGTATTGTACAATGAGCAGTTCTTC
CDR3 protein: CASSATGVLYNEQFF

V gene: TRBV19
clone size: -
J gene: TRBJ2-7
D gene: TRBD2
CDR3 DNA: TGTGCCAGTACCCCTAGCGGGAGTTCCTACGAGCAGTACTTC
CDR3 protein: CASTPSGSSYEQYF

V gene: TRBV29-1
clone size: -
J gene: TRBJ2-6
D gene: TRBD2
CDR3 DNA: TGCAGCGTCACTGGGGGGGCTGGGGCCAACGTCCTGACTTTC
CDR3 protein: CSVTGGAGANVLTF

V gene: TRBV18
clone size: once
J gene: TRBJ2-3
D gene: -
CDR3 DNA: TGTGCCAGCTCACGACGGAAGGGAGCGACAGATACGCAGTATTTT
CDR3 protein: CASSRRKGATDTQYF

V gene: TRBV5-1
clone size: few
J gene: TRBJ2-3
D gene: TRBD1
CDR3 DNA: TGCGCCAGCAGCGCGTGGCAAACCGGGACAGGGCAGCCAGATACGCAGTATTTT
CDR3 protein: CASSAWQTGTGQPDTQYF

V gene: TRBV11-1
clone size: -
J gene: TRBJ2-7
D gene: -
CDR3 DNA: TGTGCCAGCAGCTTCGCACTGGCCTACGAGCAGTACTTC
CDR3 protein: CASSFALAYEQYF

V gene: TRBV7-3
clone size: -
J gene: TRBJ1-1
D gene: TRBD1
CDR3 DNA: TGTGCCAGCAGCGCGGGCCAGGGGGCTCAAGCTTTCTTT
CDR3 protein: CASSAGQGAQAFF

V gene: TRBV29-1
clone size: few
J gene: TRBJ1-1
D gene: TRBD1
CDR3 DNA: TGCAGCGCCGTGGGACAGGGGAACACTGAAGCTTTCTTT
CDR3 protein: CSAVGQGNTEAFF

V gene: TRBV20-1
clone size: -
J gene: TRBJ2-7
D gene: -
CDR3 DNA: TGCAGTGCTAGTCGTAGCTACGAGCAGTACTTC
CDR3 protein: CSASRSYEQYF

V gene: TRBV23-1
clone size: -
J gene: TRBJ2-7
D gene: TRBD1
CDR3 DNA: TGCGCCAGCAGTCAATTTTCCAGGGGGCCCTACGAGCAGTACTTC
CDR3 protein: CASSQFSRGPYEQYF

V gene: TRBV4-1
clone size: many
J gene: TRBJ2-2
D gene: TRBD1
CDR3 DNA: TGCGCCAGCAGCCAAGACCGGGACAGGGCTGCGAACACCGGGGAGCTGTTTTTT
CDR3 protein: CASSQDRDRAANTGELFF

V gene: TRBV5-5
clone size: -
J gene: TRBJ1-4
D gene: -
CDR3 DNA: TGTGCCAGCAGCTCAGCGGGTGGCCGTTGGGAAAAACTGTTTTTT
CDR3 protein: CASSSAGGRWEKLFF

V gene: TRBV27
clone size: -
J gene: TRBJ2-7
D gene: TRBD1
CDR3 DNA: TGTGCCAGCAGAAAGGGGACAGGGGGAACCTACGAGCAGTACTTC
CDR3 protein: CASRKGTGGTYEQYF

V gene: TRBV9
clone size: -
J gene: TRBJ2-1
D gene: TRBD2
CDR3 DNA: TGTGCCAGCAGCCCCCCTACTAGCGGGAGGGGGGGGCAGTTCTTC
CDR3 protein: CASSPPTSGRGGQFF

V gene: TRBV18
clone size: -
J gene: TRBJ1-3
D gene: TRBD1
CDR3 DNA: TGTGCCAGCTCACCACCCGGGACAGGGGTCGGAAACACCATATATTTT
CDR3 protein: CASSPPGTGVGNTIYF

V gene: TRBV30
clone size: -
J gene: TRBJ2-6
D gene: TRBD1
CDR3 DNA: TGTGCATGCCCGATAGTAGGGACAGCCTCTGGGGCCAACGTCCTGACTTTC
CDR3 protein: CACPIVGTASGANVLTF

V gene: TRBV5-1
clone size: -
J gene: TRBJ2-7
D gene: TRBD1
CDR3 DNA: TGCGCCAGCAGCCCGGGGACAGCCTTTTGGGAGCAGTACTTC
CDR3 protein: CASSPGTAFWEQYF

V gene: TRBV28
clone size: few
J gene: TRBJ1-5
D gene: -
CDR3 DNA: TGTGCCAGCAGTTTAAATCAGCCCCAGCATTTT
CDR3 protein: CASSLNQPQHF

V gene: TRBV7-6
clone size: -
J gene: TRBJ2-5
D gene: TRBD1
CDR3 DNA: TGTGCCAGCAGCTTAGACAGGGGTGGCGAGACCCAGTACTTC
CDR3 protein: CASSLDRGGETQYF

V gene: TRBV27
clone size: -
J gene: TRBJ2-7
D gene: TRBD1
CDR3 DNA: TGTGCCAGCAGTTTAGGTCCGGTGGCAGGGGGCTACTCGCTCTACGAGCAGTACTTC
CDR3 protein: CASSLGPVAGGYSLYEQYF

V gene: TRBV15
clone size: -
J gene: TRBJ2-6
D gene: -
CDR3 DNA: TGTGCCAGTTCACAGGTCTCTGGGGCCAACGTCCTGACTTTC
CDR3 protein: CASSQVSGANVLTF

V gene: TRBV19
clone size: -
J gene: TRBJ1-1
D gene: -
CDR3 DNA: TGTGCCAGTAGTATAGGACAAAGAGGCACTGAAGCTTTCTTT
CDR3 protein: CASSIGQRGTEAFF

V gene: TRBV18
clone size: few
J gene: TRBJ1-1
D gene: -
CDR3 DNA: TGTGCCAGCTCACCACAGGAAAATAGGCACACTGAAGCTTTCTTT
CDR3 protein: CASSPQENRHTEAFF

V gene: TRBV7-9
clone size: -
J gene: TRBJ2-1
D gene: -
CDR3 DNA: TGTGCCAGCAGCTTAGAGGCCTACAATGAGCAGTTCTTC
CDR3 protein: CASSLEAYNEQFF

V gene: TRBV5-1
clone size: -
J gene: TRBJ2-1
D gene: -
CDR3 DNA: TGCGCCAGCAGCTGGAGCACCCGGGACGGTCAGCGGAATGAGCAGTTCTTC
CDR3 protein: CASSWSTRDGQRNEQFF

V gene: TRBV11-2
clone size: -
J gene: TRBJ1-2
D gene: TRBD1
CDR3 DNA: TGTGCCAGCAGCTATGTGACTGGGACAGAGAACTATGGCTACACCTTC
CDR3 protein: CASSYVTGTENYGYTF

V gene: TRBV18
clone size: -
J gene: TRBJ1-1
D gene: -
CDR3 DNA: TGTGCCAGCTCACCACGTTGGGGCACCCTTGGGACTGAAGCTTTCTTT
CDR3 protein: CASSPRWGTLGTEAFF

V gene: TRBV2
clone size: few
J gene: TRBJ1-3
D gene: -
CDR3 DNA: TGTGCCAGCAGTTTACAGGGAACTGGAAACACCATATATTTT
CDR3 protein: CASSLQGTGNTIYF

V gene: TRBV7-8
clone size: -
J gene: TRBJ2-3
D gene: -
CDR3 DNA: TGTGCCAGCAGCCCCTTACTAGGTAGCACAGATACGCAGTATTTT
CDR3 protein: CASSPLLGSTDTQYF

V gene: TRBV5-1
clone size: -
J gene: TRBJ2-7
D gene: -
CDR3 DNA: TGCGCCAGCAGCTTCTCGGAGCCCCAGGAAGTCTCCTACGAGCAGTACTTC
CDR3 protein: CASSFSEPQEVSYEQYF

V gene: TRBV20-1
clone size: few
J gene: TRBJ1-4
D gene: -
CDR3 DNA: TGCAGTGCTTCTAGGCATGAAAAACTGTTTTTT
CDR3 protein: CSASRHEKLFF

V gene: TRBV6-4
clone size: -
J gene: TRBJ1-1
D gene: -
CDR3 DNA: TGTGCCAGCAGTGACAGTCCTCAGAACACTGAAGCTTTCTTT
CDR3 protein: CASSDSPQNTEAFF

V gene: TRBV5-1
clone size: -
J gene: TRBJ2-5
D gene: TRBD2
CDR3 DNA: TGCGCCAGCAGCTTGGCGCTAGCGGAAGAGACCCAGTACTTC
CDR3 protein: CASSLALAEETQYF

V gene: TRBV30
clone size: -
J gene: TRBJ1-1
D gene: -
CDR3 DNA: TGTGCCTGGAGAAACAGGGTGTCTTACACTGAAGCTTTCTTT
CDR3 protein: CAWRNRVSYTEAFF

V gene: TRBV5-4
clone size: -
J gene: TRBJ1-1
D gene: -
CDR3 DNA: TGTGCCAGCAGCTTGGGGGGCTCGGGCACTGAAGCTTTCTTT
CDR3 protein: CASSLGGSGTEAFF

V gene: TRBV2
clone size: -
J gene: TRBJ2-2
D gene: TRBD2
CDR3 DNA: TGTGCCAGCAGTAAAAGCGGGGCGAACACCGGGGAGCTGTTTTTT
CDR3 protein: CASSKSGANTGELFF

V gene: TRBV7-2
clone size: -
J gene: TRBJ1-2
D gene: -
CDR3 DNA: TGTGCCAGCAGCTTAACCCCCGGGAACTATGGCTACACCTTC
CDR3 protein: CASSLTPGNYGYTF

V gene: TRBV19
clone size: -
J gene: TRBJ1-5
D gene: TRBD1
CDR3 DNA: TGTGCCAGTGCGGACAGGGTTAGCAATCAGCCCCAGCATTTT
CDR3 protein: CASADRVSNQPQHF

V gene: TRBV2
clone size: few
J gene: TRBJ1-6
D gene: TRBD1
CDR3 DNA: TGTGCCAGCACTACGGGACAGGGGGCTGGTAATTCACCCCTCCACTTT
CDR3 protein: CASTTGQGAGNSPLHF

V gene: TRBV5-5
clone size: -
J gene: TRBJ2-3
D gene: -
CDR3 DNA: TGTGCCAGCAGCTTGGCCCTAGTTAGCACAGATACGCAGTATTTT
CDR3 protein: CASSLALVSTDTQYF

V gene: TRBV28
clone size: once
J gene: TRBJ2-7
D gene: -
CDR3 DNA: TGTGCCAGCAGAGGACCAGACGGACAGTTTTCCTACGAGCAGTACTTC
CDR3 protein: CASRGPDGQFSYEQYF

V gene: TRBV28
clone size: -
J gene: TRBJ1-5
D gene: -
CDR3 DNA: TGTGCCAGCAATTTTGCCCCAGGGGGCAATCAGCCCCAGCATTTT
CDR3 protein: CASNFAPGGNQPQHF

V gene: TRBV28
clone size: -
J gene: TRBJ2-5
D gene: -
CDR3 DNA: TGTGCCAGCAGTTACCCACCGGGGGCCCGGGGGGAGACCCAGTACTTC
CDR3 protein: CASSYPPGARGETQYF

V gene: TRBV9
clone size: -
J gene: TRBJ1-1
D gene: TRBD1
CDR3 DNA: TGTGCCAGCAGCGTAGCCGGGGGACAGGGCGGGATAGCTTTCTTT
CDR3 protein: CASSVAGGQGGIAFF

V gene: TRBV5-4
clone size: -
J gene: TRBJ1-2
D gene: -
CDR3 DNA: TGTGCCAGCAGCCGACAGCCAAACTATGGCTACACCTTC
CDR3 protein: CASSRQPNYGYTF

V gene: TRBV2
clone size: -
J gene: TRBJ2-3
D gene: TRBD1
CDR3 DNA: TGTGCCAGCAGTGAAGGGCAGGGGACAGATGCGCAGTATTTT
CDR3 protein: CASSEGQGTDAQYF

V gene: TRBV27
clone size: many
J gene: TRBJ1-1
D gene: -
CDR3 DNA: TGTGCCAGCAGTTCCGGGGGGACTGAAGCTTTCTTT
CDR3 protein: CASSSGGTEAFF

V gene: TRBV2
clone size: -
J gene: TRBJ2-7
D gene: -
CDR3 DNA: TGTGCCAGCAGTGCGGAGGTTTACACCACCGACGAGCAGTACTTC
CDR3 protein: CASSAEVYTTDEQYF

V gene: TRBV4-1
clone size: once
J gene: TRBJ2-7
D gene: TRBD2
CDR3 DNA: TGCGCCAGCAGCCAAGGGATTAGCGGGGGACCTCTCTACGAGCAGTACTTC
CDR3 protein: CASSQGISGGPLYEQYF

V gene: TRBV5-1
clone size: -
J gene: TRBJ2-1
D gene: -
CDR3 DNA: TGCGCCAGCGGGGACGATGGCGCATATGAGCAGTTCTTC
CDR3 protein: CASGDDGAYEQFF

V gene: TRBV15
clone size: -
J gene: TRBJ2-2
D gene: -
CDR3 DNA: TGTGCCACCAGCAGGGCCCGAACAGGACAAGTGGGCGGGGAGCTGTTTTTT
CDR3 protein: CATSRARTGQVGGELFF

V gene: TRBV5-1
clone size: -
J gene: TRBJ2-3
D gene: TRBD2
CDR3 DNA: TGCGCCAGCAGCTCAGGGACTAGCGGGGATTCGGATACGCAGTATTTT
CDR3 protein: CASSSGTSGDSDTQYF